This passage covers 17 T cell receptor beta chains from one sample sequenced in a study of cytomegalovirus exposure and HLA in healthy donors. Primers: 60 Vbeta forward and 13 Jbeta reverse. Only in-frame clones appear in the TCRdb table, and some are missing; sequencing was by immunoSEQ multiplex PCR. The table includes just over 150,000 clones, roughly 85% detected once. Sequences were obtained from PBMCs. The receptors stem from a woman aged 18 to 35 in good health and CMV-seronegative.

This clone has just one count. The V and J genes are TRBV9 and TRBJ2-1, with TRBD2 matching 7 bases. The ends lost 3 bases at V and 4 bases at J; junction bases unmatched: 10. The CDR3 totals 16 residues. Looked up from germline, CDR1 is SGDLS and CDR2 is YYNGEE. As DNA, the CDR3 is TGTGCCAGCAGCGCCGGGGAGGGAGGCCCATACAATGAGCAGTTCTTC. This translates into CASSAGEGGPYNEQFF.

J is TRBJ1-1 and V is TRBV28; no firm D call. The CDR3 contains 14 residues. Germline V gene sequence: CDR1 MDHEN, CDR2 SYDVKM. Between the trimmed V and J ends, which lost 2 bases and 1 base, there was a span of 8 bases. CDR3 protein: CASSLADWNTEAFF. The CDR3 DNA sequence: TGTGCCAGCAGTTTAGCGGACTGGAACACTGAAGCTTTCTTT. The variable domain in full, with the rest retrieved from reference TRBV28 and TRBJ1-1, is DVKVTQSSRYLVKRTGEKVFLECVQDMDHENMFWYRQDPGLGLRLIYFSYDVKMKEKGDIPEGYSVSREKKERFSLILESASTNQTSMYLCASSLADWNTEAFFGQGTRLTVV.

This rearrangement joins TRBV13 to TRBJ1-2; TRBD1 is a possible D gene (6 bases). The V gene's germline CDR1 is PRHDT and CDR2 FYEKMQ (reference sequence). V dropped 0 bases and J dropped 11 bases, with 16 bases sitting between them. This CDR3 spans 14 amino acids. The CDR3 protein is CASSLGGENREYTF. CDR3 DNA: TGTGCCAGCAGCTTAGGGGGCGAAAACAGGGAGTACACCTTC.

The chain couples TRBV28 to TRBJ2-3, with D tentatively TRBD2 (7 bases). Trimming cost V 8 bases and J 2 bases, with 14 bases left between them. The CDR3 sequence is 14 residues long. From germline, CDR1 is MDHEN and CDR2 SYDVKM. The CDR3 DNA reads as TGTGCCAGCGGGGGGGCCAGTAACACAGATACGCAGTATTTT. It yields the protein CASGGASNTDTQYF.

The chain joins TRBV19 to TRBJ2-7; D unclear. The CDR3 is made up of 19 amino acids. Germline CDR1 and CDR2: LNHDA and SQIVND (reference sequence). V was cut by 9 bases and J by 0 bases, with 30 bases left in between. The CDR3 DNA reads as TGTGCCAGGTCACCCGACTCGATACATTGCGCAAAGAACTCCTACGAGCAGTACTTC. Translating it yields CARSPDSIHCAKNSYEQYF.

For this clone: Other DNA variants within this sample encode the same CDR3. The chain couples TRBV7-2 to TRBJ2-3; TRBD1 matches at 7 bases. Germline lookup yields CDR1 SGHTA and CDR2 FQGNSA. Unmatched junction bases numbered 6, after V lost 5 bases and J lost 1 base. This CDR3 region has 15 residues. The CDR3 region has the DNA TGTGCCAGCAGCCTCACAGGGGTGGGCACAGATACGCAGTATTTT. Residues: CASSLTGVGTDTQYF.

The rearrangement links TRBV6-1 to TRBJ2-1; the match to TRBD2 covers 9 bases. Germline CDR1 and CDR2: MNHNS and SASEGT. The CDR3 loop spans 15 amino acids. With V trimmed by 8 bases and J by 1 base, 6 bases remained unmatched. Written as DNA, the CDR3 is TGTGCCAGCGGACTAGCGCGAAATTCCTACAATGAGCAGTTCTTC. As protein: CASGLARNSYNEQFF.

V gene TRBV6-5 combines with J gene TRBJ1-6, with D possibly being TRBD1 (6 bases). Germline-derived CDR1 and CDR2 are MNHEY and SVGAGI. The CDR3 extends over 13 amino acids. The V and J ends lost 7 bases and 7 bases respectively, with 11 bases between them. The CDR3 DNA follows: TGTGCCAGCAAGGGGGATTGGAATTCACCCCTCCACTTT. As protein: CASKGDWNSPLHF.

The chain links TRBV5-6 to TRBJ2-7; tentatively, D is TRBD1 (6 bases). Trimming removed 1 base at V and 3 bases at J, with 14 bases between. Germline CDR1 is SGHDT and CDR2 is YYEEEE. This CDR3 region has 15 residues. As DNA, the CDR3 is TGTGCCAGCAGCTTGCAGGGGAACCCCGTCTACGAGCAGTACTTC. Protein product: CASSLQGNPVYEQYF.

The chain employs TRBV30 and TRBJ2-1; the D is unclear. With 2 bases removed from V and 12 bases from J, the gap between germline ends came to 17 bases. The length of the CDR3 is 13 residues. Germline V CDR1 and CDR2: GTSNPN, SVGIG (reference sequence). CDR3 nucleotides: TGTGCCTGGAGTAAGAAGCCGAGGCCGGGGCAGTTCTTC. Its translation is CAWSKKPRPGQFF.

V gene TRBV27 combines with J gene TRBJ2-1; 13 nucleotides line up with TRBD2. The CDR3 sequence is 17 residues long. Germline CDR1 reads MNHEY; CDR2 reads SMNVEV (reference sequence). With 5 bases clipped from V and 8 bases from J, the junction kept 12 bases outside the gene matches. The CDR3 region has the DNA TGTGCCAGCAGTCCCCGACTAGCGGGAGGCCCGGGCGATGAGCAGTTCTTC. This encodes CASSPRLAGGPGDEQFF.

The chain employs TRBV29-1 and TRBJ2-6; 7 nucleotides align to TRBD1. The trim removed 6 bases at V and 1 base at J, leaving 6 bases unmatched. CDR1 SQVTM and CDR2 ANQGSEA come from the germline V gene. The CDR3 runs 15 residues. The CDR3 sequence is CSVRGGASGANVLTF. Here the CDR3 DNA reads TGCAGCGTACGAGGGGGCGCTTCTGGGGCCAACGTCCTGACTTTC.

The CDR3 reads CASSRYRTGIYEQYF. The CDR3 DNA reads TGTGCCAGCAGCCGTTATAGGACAGGGATATACGAGCAGTACTTC. The chain carries TRBV7-6 and TRBJ2-7; 8 positions match TRBD1. The germline V gene has CDR1 SGHVS and CDR2 FNYEAQ. The J segment lost 4 bases and the V segment lost 5 bases, leaving 10 bases of the junction unmatched. The CDR3 runs 15 residues.

CDR3 region: CAWSSTAQGADGYTF. The CDR3 DNA reads TGTGCCTGGAGTTCGACAGCGCAGGGGGCGGATGGCTACACCTTC. The chain has TRBV30 and TRBJ1-2; 8 bases fit TRBD1. CDR1 is GTSNPN, CDR2 SVGIG, per germline (reference sequence). The V gene end was trimmed by 2 bases and the J gene end by 6 bases; junction bases not matched to a gene: 11. This CDR3 region has 15 residues. The full variable domain, its missing parts supplied by reference TRBV30 and TRBJ1-2, is SQTIHQWPATLVQPVGSPLSLECTVEGTSNPNLYWYRQAAGRGLQLLFYSVGIGQISSEVPQNLSASRPQDRQFILSSKKLLLSDSGFYLCAWSSTAQGADGYTFGSGTRLTVV.

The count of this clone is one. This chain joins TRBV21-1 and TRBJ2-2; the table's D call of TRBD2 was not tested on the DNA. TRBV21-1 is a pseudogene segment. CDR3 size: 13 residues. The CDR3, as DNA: TGTGCCAGCAGCAAAGAGAGGGCCGGGGAGCTGTTTTTT. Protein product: CASSKERAGELFF.

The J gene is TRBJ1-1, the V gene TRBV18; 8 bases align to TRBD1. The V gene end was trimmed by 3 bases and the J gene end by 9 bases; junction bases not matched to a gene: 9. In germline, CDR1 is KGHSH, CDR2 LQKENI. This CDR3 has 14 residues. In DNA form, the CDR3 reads TGTGCCAGCTCACCGGGACAGGCTTATGCGAAAGCTTTCTTT. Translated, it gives CASSPGQAYAKAFF.

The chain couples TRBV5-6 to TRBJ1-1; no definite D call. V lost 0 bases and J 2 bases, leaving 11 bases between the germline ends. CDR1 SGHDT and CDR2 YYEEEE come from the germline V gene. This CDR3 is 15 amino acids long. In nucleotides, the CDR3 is TGTGCCAGCAGCTTGGCCGGAGGGTCCAACACTGAAGCTTTCTTT. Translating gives CASSLAGGSNTEAFF.